One sample yielded the 25 T cell receptor beta chains listed below, sequenced in a study of prognosis after radiotherapy for stage I lung cancer. CDR3 of TCR beta was amplified from genomic DNA via a two-round multiplex PCR. It was primers specific to each TRBV and TRBJ gene that first-round PCR used. TCRdb reanalysed the multiplex PCR reads using MiXCR and keeps one entry per CDR3 protein. The sample consists of 22,000 or so distinct CDR3 sequences, 43% of them appearing once. The sample in question was PBMCs, obtained before or after stereotactic body radiation therapy (not recorded which). These receptors were taken from a donor aged 50 or older with non-small cell lung cancer.

This clonotype was counted at least ten times. This chain connects TRBV9 to TRBJ2-1; 7 positions match TRBD1. The CDR3 contains 14 residues. Germline CDR1 and CDR2: SGDLS and YYNGEE. V shed 2 bases and J 4 bases; nucleotides not matched to a gene: 3. The CDR3 here is CASSVATGYNEQFF. CDR3 nucleotides: TGTGCCAGCAGCGTCGCGACAGGGTACAATGAGCAGTTCTTC. The whole variable domain, remainder taken from reference TRBV9 and TRBJ2-1, is DSGVTQTPKHLITATGQRVTLRCSPRSGDLSVYWYQQSLDQGLQFLIQYYNGEERAKGNILERFSAQQFPDLHSELNLSSLELGDSALYFCASSVATGYNEQFFGPGTRLTVL.

V and J are TRBV20-1 and TRBJ1-3; 7 bases are shared with TRBD1. The CDR3 consists of 14 residues. The ends lost 2 bases at V and 4 bases at J; junction bases unmatched: 5. The V gene's germline CDR1 is DFQATT and CDR2 SNEGSKA (reference sequence). The CDR3 loop is CSARYRGRGNTIYF. CDR3 sequence (DNA): TGCAGTGCTAGATACAGGGGTCGCGGAAACACCATATATTTT.

This clonotype was counted many times. CDR3 region: CASNRLNQPQHF. DNA of the CDR3: TGTGCCAGCAACCGCCTTAATCAGCCCCAGCATTTT. V is TRBV28 and J is TRBJ1-5, with D unclear. The germline V gene encodes CDR1 MDHEN and CDR2 SYDVKM. This CDR3 contains 12 residues. Trimming took off 7 bases at V and 4 bases at J, with 8 bases between the two ends.

Judged by abundance, this clonotype is large. The rearrangement uses TRBV6-6 and TRBJ1-2; no reliable D call. CDR1 MNHNY and CDR2 SVGAGI come from the germline V gene (reference sequence). The V gene lost 2 bases and the J gene lost 0 bases, with 13 bases spanning the gap. The length of the CDR3 is 16 residues. The CDR3 here is CASSYGDIRANYGYTF. The CDR3 DNA follows: TGTGCCAGCAGTTACGGAGACATTAGGGCTAACTATGGCTACACCTTC.

This clonotype occurred many times. The chain carries TRBV12-3 or TRBV12-4 and TRBJ2-7; D unresolved. The V end was cut by 8 bases, the J end by 6 bases, with 11 bases between. CDR3 length equals 11 residues. CDR3 region: CASRFASEQYF. CDR3 in DNA: TGTGCCAGCCGATTTGCATCCGAGCAGTACTTC.

This clonotype was recorded many times. The CDR3 reads CASSMGTSGRAYNEQFF. In DNA, the CDR3 is TGTGCCAGTAGTATGGGGACTAGCGGGAGGGCATACAATGAGCAGTTCTTC. This chain uses TRBV19 with TRBJ2-1, with TRBD2 identical over 16 bases. V was clipped by 3 bases and J by 4 bases; unmatched bases: 3. The CDR3 runs to 17 residues. The germline CDR1 and CDR2 sequences are LNHDA and SQIVND (reference sequence).

This clonotype was found once. The V call is TRBV6-2 or TRBV6-3, the J call TRBJ2-2; possible D gene TRBD2, 6 bases. The germline CDR1 and CDR2 sequences are MNHEY and SVGEGT. V was trimmed by 7 bases and J by 6 bases, leaving 15 bases between them. CDR3 length equals 14 residues. The CDR3 here is CASKNSREAGELFF. CDR3 bases: TGTGCCAGCAAAAATTCCAGGGAGGCCGGGGAGCTGTTTTTT.

The CDR3 nucleotides read TGCGCCAGCAGCCAAGATGCTTGGAACATAAGTTTTGCAACTAATGAAAAACTGTTTTTT. Amino acid sequence: CASSQDAWNISFATNEKLFF. The rearrangement uses TRBV4-1 and TRBJ1-4; no firm D call. Germline loops: CDR1 MGHRA, CDR2 YSYEKL. Trimming took off 0 bases at V and 0 bases at J, with 20 bases between the two ends. CDR3 size: 20 residues.

This clonotype was seen repeatedly, ten times or more. The chain combines TRBV10-3 with TRBJ2-3; either TRBD1 or TRBD2 may fit D (7 bases each). The germline gives CDR1 ENHRY, CDR2 SYGVKD. The CDR3 has 14 amino acids. V shed 6 bases and J shed 11 bases, with 21 bases lying between them. In DNA form, the CDR3 reads TGTGCCATCAGAGACAGGGAGGCGAGCGGGAAGCAGTATTTT. It codes for CAIRDREASGKQYF.

The chain is built from TRBV7-2 and TRBJ1-1, with 7 bases aligning to TRBD1. With V trimmed by 0 bases and J by 4 bases, 11 bases remained unmatched. The CDR3 is 17 amino acids. Germline V CDR1 and CDR2: SGHTA, FQGNSA. CDR3 protein: CTSSLARGRGGSTEAFF. The CDR3 bases are TGTACCAGCAGCTTAGCGAGGGGCAGGGGGGGATCCACTGAAGCTTTCTTT.

This clonotype appeared many times. This chain connects TRBV18 to TRBJ2-6, with D unclear. Trimming took off 2 bases at V and 1 base at J, with 15 bases between the two ends. The CDR3 is 18 amino acids. Germline V gene lookup returns CDR1 KGHSH and CDR2 LQKENI. The CDR3 bases are TGTGCCAGCTCACCAGTGGGCTATCAAGGGTCTGGGGCCAACGTCCTGACTTTC. Its protein is CASSPVGYQGSGANVLTF. The entire variable domain, with the rest obtained from reference TRBV18 and TRBJ2-6, is as follows: NAGVMQNPRHLVRRRGQEARLRCSPMKGHSHVYWYRQLPEEGLKFMVYLQKENIIDESGMPKERFSAEFPKEGPSILRIQQVVRGDSAAYFCASSPVGYQGSGANVLTFGAGSRLTVL.

The CDR3 is CASTRDSLNTEAFF. CDR3 DNA sequence: TGTGCCAGCACCCGGGACAGCTTGAACACTGAAGCTTTCTTT. The rearrangement links TRBV7-2 to TRBJ1-1; 7 nucleotides match TRBD1. The length of the CDR3 is 14 residues. The junction had 5 bases not matched to a gene; V was cut back by 7 bases and J by 0 bases. Germline V gives CDR1 SGHTA, CDR2 FQGNSA.

This clonotype was seen many times. V gene TRBV11-2 combines with J gene TRBJ2-7; weak D call: TRBD1 (6 bases). V shed 5 bases and J shed 4 bases, with 12 bases lying between them. CDR1 SGHAT and CDR2 FQNNGV come from the germline V gene. CDR3 length: 13 amino acids. The CDR3 region is CASSRSDRYEQYF. CDR3 sequence (DNA): TGTGCCAGCAGCCGCTCGGACAGATACGAGCAGTACTTC.

This chain links TRBV6-1 with TRBJ2-1; a weak D match, TRBD2 (6 bases). V lost 2 bases and J 4 bases, leaving 15 bases between the germline ends. The CDR3 loop spans 16 amino acids. Germline V gene lookup returns CDR1 MNHNS and CDR2 SASEGT. The CDR3, as DNA: TGTGCCAGCAGTGAAAATGTAGTAGCGGTATACAATGAGCAGTTCTTC. This encodes CASSENVVAVYNEQFF.

This clonotype was counted at least ten times. The rearrangement links TRBV30 to TRBJ1-2; 7 bases align to TRBD1. Trimming took 3 bases from V and 3 from J; bases not matched to a gene: 4. Germline CDR1 reads GTSNPN; CDR2 reads SVGIG (reference sequence). The CDR3 runs 13 residues. CDR3 sequence: CAWSRQGHYGYTF. As DNA, the CDR3 is TGTGCCTGGAGCCGACAGGGTCACTATGGCTACACCTTC.

For this clonotype: Only one base separates this from a far larger clonotype, so it likely reflects a read error. The rearrangement uses TRBV12-3 or TRBV12-4 and TRBJ1-5; the D is unclear. Trimming left V 4 bases short and J 6 bases short, with 13 bases between. This CDR3 spans 14 amino acids. In nucleotides, the CDR3 is TGTGCCAGCAGTTGGAGGGTGCTGAGTCAGCCCCAGCATTTT. Translating it yields CASSWRVLSQPQHF.

This chain joins TRBV19 and TRBJ1-5; D is uncertain. Deletions cut 5 bases from V and 4 bases from J, with 9 bases between. Per the germline V gene, CDR1 is LNHDA and CDR2 is SQIVND (reference sequence). This CDR3 is built from 13 residues. The CDR3 protein is CASSSSENQPQHF. The CDR3 DNA reads TGTGCCAGTAGTTCGTCAGAAAATCAGCCCCAGCATTTT.

The rearrangement links TRBV24-1 to TRBJ1-5, with D maybe TRBD1 (5 bases). V was shortened by 2 bases and J by 5 bases, with 12 bases between the two germline ends. Germline CDR1 reads KGHDR; CDR2 reads SFDVKD. This CDR3 has 15 residues. The CDR3, as DNA: TGTGCCACCAGTGATTCGTCCCGGGGGGATCAGCCCCAGCATTTT. This encodes CATSDSSRGDQPQHF.

This clonotype was detected ten times or more. The V and J genes are TRBV9 and TRBJ2-3; 7 bases agree with TRBD2. This CDR3 comprises 15 residues. Germline loops: CDR1 SGDLS, CDR2 YYNGEE. Trimming removed 1 base from V and 0 bases from J; junction bases left unmatched: 2. The CDR3 sequence: CASSVFSGSTDTQYF. The DNA of the CDR3 is TGTGCCAGCAGCGTATTTAGCGGGAGCACAGATACGCAGTATTTT.

Worth noting for this clonotype: This likely traces to a read error, being one base from a far larger clone. The chain couples TRBV28 to TRBJ1-4; TRBD1 might be the D (6 bases). Per germline, CDR1 MDHEN and CDR2 SYDVKM. The CDR3 length is 13 residues. Deletions cut 8 bases from V and 12 bases from J, with 19 bases between. CDR3 nucleotides: TGTGCCAGCCTGGTGGAGGGTGGGGGCCAACTGTTTTTT. Protein sequence: CASLVEGGGQLFF. Full variable domain (rest looked up from reference TRBV28 and TRBJ1-4): DVKVTQSSRYLVKRTGEKVFLECVQDMDHENMFWYRQDPGLGLRLIYFSYDVKMKEKGDIPEGYSVSREKKERFSLILESASTNQTSMYLCASLVEGGGQLFFGSGTQLSVL.

Concerning this clonotype: Likely a read error: the CDR3 ends without its conserved phenylalanine or tryptophan. The chain combines TRBV28 with TRBJ2-7; maybe TRBD2 (5 bases). V lost 6 bases, J lost 2 bases, and 8 bases lay in between. The length of the CDR3 is 12 residues. Germline V gene data show CDR1 as MDHEN and CDR2 as SYDVKM. The CDR3 spells CASSTGTYEQYS. The CDR3 DNA reads as TGTGCCAGCAGCACGGGAACCTACGAGCAGTACTCC.

This clonotype showed up just a few times. J is TRBJ2-2 and V is TRBV27, with 11 bases identical to TRBD2. The CDR3 has 16 residues. The ends lost 7 bases at V and 3 bases at J; junction bases unmatched: 7. Germline V CDR1 and CDR2: MNHEY, SMNVEV (reference sequence). This CDR3 reads CASTPSSGRYTGELFF. The CDR3 DNA reads as TGTGCCAGCACCCCCTCTAGCGGGAGGTACACCGGGGAGCTGTTTTTT.

By sample share, this clonotype is medium-sized. The chain carries TRBV6-2 or TRBV6-3 and TRBJ2-1; 8 bases align to TRBD2. Per the germline V gene, CDR1 is MNHEY and CDR2 is SVGEGT. This CDR3 is 14 amino acids long. Losses at the gene ends were 6 bases for V and 6 bases for J; bases not matched to a gene: 7. The CDR3 region has the DNA TGTGCCAGCAGGGGCGGGGGGAGACTCAATGAGCAGTTCTTC. Protein sequence: CASRGGGRLNEQFF.

This clonotype was recorded many times. The gene calls are TRBV20-1 and TRBJ2-5; TRBD2 agrees at 12 bases. CDR1 DFQATT and CDR2 SNEGSKA come from the germline V gene (reference sequence). CDR3 length: 15 residues. Losses at the gene ends were 6 bases for V and 4 bases for J; bases not matched to a gene: 9. CDR3 in DNA: TGCAGTGCCCCAGGGACTAGCGGGTGGAGAGAGACCCAGTACTTC. Amino acids: CSAPGTSGWRETQYF.

The chain recombines TRBV19 with TRBJ1-2, with 10 bases aligning to TRBD1. Germline CDR1 LNHDA, CDR2 SQIVND (reference sequence). The V segment lost 5 bases and the J segment 6 bases; nucleotides outside the gene matches: 0. The CDR3 is 12 amino acids. The CDR3: CASSDRGHGYTF. DNA for the CDR3: TGTGCCAGTAGTGACAGGGGGCATGGCTACACCTTC.